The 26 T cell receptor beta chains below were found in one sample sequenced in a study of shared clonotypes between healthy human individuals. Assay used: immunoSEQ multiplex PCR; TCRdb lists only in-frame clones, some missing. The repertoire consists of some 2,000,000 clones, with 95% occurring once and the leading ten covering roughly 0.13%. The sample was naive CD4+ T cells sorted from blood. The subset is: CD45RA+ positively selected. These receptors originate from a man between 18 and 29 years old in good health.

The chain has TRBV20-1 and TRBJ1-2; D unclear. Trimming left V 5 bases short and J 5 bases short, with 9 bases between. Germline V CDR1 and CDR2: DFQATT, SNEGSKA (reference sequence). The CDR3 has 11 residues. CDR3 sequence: CSALLGYGYTF. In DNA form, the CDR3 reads TGCAGTGCTCTCTTGGGGTATGGCTACACCTTC.

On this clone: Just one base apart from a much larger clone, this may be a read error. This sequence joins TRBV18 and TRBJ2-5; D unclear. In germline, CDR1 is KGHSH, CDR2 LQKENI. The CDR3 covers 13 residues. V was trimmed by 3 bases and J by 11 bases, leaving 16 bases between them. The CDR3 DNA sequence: TGTGCCAGCTCACCGTACAGCTCCTACGGGCAGTACTTC. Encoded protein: CASSPYSSYGQYF.

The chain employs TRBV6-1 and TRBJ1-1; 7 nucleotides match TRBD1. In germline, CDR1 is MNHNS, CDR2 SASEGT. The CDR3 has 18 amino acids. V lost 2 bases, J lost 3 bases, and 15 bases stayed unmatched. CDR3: CASSEFFDRELQDTEAFF. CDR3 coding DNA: TGTGCCAGCAGTGAATTTTTTGACAGGGAATTGCAGGACACTGAAGCTTTCTTT.

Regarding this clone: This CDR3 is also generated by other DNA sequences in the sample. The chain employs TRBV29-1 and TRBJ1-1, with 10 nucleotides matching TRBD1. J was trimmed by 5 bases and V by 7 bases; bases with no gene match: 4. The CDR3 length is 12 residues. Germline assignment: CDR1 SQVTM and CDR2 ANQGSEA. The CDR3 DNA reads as TGCAGCGCCGGACAGGGGGGAACTGAAGCTTTCTTT. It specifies CSAGQGGTEAFF.

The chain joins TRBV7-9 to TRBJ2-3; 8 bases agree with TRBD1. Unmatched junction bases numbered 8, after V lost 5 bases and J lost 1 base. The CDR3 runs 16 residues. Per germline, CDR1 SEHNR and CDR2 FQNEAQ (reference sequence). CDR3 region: CASSQGQGMGTDTQYF. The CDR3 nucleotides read TGTGCCAGCAGCCAAGGACAGGGAATGGGCACAGATACGCAGTATTTT.

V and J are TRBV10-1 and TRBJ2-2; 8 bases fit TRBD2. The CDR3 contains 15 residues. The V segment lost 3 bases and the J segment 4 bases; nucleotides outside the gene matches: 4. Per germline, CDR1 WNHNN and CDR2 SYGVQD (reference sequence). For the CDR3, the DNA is TGCGCCAGCAGTGAAGGGCTAGCGGGCACCGGGGAGCTGTTTTTT. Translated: CASSEGLAGTGELFF.

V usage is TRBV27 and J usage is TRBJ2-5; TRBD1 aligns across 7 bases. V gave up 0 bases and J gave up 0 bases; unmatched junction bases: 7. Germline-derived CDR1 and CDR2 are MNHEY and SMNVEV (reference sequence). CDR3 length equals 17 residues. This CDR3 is CASSLSQGDGHQETQYF. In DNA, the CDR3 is TGTGCCAGCAGTTTATCGCAGGGGGACGGACACCAAGAGACCCAGTACTTC.

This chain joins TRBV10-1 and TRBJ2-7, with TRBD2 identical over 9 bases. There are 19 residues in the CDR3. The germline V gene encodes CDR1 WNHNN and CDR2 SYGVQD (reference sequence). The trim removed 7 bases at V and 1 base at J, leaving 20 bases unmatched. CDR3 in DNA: TGCGCCAGCATCCCCGGCTCTTGGAAGGCGCTAGCGGGATCCTACGAGCAGTACTTC. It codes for CASIPGSWKALAGSYEQYF.

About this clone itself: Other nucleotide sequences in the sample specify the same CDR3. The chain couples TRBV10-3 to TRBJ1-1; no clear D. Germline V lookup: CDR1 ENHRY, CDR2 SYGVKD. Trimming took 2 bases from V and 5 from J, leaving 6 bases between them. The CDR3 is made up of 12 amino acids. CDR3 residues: CAISEGGTEAFF. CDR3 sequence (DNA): TGTGCCATCAGTGAGGGTGGGACTGAAGCTTTCTTT.

CDR3 nucleotide sequence: TGCGCCAGCAGCTTGGAGTCGCCTAGCAATCAGCCCCAGCATTTT. This translates into CASSLESPSNQPQHF. The chain has TRBV5-1 and TRBJ1-5; no clear D. Germline V gene sequence: CDR1 SGHRS, CDR2 YFSETQ. V was trimmed by 0 bases and J by 0 bases, leaving 7 bases between them. This CDR3 comprises 15 residues.

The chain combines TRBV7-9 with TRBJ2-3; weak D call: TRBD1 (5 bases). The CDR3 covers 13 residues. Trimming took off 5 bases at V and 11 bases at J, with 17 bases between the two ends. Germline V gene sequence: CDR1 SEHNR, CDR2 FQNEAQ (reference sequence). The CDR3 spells CASSPEKIRVQYF. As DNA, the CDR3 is TGTGCCAGCAGCCCCGAAAAGATCAGGGTGCAGTATTTT.

DNA of the CDR3: TGTGCCAGCAGTTACCCCCGACCGGGTTGGATCGATGAGCAGTTCTTC. The encoded protein is CASSYPRPGWIDEQFF. The chain combines TRBV6-6 with TRBJ2-1; no reliable D call. Germline CDR1 is MNHNY and CDR2 is SVGAGI (reference sequence). The CDR3 loop spans 16 amino acids. V was clipped by 2 bases and J by 8 bases, with 19 bases between them.

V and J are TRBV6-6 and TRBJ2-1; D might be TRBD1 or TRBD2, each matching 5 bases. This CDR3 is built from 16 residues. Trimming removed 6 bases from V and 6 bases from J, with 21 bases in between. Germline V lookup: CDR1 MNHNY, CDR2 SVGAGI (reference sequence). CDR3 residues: CASRQGDHGVPNEQFF. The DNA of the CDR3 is TGTGCCAGCAGGCAAGGGGACCACGGGGTTCCCAATGAGCAGTTCTTC.

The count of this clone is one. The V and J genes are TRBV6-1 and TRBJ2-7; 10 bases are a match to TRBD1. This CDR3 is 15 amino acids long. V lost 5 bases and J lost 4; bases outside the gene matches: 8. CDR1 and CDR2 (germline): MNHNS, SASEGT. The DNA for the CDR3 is TGTGCCAGCAGTTTAGGACAGGGGGAAATTTACGAGCAGTACTTC. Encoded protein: CASSLGQGEIYEQYF.

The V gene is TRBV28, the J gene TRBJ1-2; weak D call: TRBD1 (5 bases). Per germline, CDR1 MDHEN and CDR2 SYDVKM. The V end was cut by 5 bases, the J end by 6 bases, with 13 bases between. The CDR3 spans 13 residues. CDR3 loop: CASSNRSRDGYTF. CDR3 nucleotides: TGTGCCAGCAGTAACAGGTCCCGGGATGGCTACACCTTC.

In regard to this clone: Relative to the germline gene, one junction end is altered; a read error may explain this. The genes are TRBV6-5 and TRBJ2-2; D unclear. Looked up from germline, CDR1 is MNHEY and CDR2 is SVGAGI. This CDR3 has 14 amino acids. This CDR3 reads CASSPTGYTGELFF. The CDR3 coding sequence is TGTGCCAGCAGTCCGACCGGTTACACTGGGGAGCTGTTTTTT.

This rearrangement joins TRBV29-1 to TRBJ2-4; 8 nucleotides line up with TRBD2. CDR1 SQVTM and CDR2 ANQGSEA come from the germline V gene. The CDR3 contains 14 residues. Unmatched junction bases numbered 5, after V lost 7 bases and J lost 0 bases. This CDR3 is CSGRTSLAKNIQYF. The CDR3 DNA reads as TGCAGCGGCCGGACTAGCTTAGCCAAAAACATTCAGTACTTC.

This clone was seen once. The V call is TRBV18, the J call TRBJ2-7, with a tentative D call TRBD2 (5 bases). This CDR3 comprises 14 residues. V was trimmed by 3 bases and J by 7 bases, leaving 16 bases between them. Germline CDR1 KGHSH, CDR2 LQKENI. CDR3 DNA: TGTGCCAGCTCACCCGACCCCTCGTGGGAGGAGCAGTACTTC. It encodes CASSPDPSWEEQYF.

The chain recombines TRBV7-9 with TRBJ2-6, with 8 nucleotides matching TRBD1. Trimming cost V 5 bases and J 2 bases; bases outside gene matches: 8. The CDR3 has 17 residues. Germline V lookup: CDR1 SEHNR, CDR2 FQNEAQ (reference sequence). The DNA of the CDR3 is TGTGCCAGCAGCGGGATGGGACAGGCGGCTGGGGCCAACGTCCTGACTTTC. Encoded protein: CASSGMGQAAGANVLTF.

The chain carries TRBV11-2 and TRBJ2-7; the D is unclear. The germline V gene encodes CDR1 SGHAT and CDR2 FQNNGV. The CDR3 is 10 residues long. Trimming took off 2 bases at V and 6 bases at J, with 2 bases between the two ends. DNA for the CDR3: TGTGCCAGCAGCTTATCCGAGCAGTACTTC. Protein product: CASSLSEQYF.

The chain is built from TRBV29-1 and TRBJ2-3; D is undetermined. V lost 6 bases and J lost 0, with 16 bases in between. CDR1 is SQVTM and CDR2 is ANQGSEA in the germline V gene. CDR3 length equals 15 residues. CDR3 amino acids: CSVRPGRPSTDTQYF. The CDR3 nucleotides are TGCAGCGTCCGGCCTGGACGACCTAGCACAGATACGCAGTATTTT.

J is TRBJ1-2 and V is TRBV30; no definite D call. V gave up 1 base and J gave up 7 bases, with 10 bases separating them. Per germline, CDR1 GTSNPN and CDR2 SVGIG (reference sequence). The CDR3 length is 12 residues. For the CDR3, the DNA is TGTGCCTGGAGTGAGCCCCGGGGTGGCTACACCTTC. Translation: CAWSEPRGGYTF.

CDR3 DNA sequence: TGTGCCTGGACGGGACAGAGGGCTTACGAGCAGTACTTC. Translating gives CAWTGQRAYEQYF. The rearrangement uses TRBV30 and TRBJ2-7; 7 bases are shared with TRBD1. V was pared by 4 bases and J by 4 bases, with 7 bases of the junction left unmatched. Per germline, CDR1 GTSNPN and CDR2 SVGIG (reference sequence). This CDR3 comprises 13 residues. The full variable domain, with the rest looked up from reference TRBV30 and TRBJ2-7, is SQTIHQWPATLVQPVGSPLSLECTVEGTSNPNLYWYRQAAGRGLQLLFYSVGIGQISSEVPQNLSASRPQDRQFILSSKKLLLSDSGFYLCAWTGQRAYEQYFGPGTRLTVT.

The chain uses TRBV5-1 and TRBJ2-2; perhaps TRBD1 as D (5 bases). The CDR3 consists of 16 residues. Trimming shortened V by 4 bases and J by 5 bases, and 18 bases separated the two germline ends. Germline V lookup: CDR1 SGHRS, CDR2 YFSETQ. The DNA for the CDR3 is TGCGCCAGCAGCGAGATAGACAGAAGCATTACCGGGGAGCTGTTTTTT. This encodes CASSEIDRSITGELFF.

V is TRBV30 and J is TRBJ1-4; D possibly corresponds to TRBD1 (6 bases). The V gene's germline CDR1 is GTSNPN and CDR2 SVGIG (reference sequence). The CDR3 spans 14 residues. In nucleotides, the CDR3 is TGTGTAGGGGGGGGCCGGAAGACTAATGAAAAACTGTTTTTT. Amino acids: CVGGGRKTNEKLFF.

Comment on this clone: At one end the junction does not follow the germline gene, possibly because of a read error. CDR3 nucleotide sequence: TGTGCCAGCAGTAATAATGAGAAACTGTTTTTT. This gives the protein CASSNNEKLFF. The chain couples TRBV28 to TRBJ1-4; D not resolved. There are 11 residues in the CDR3. Germline V gene sequence: CDR1 MDHEN, CDR2 SYDVKM.